This T cell receptor (beta chain) was sequenced for a study of CD8+ T cells in alopecia areata. Overall study: For the treated group, dosing was oral tofacitinib at 5 to 10 mg twice daily. Severity of treated patients was scored by affected scalp percentage.

It was cDNA, reverse transcribed from extracted RNA, that served as the sequencing template. Assay used: immunoSEQ multiplex PCR; TCRdb lists only in-frame clones, some missing. The profile shows roughly 250,000 clones, about 62% of them singletons. Treatment meaning: oral pan-JAK inhibitor, 5-10 mg twice daily. Germline CDR1 reads SGHNT; CDR2 reads YYREEE (reference sequence). With 4 bases clipped from V and 9 bases from J, the junction kept 10 bases outside the gene matches. This CDR3 is 14 amino acids long. The sample was CD4+ T cells sorted from blood, taken at approximately week 51, from a patient treated with tofacitinib. This TCR came from a human donor with alopecia areata. The V and J genes are TRBV5-4 and TRBJ2-4, with TRBD1 matching 7 bases. CDR3 DNA sequence: TGTGCCAGCAGCGAAAACAGGGGCTCGGGCATTCAGTACTTC. Its translation is CASSENRGSGIQYF.